The entry below gives a single T cell receptor beta chain sequence along with its context. V was clipped by 6 bases and J by 4 bases, with 18 bases between them. Germline CDR1 is SGHTA and CDR2 is FQGNSA. This CDR3 region has 16 residues. Sample-barcoded 5' priming and a J-beta primer mix drove a second PCR of about 6 to 12 cycles. TCRdb processed the 5' RACE reads anew with MiXCR; each CDR3 protein has one entry. The table includes 700,000 to 950,000 distinct CDR3 sequences, 55% to 70% detected once. The entry originates in a study of blood T cells in healthy people across ages. The chain carries TRBV7-2 and TRBJ2-2, with D possibly TRBD1 on 5 matching bases. The sequenced sample consisted of blood. The receptor's source is a man aged 30 to 45 in good health. The CDR3 region has the DNA TGTGCCAGCAGTCAAAGCACCCTAACAGGCACCGGGGAGCTGTTTTTT. Translated, it gives CASSQSTLTGTGELFF.